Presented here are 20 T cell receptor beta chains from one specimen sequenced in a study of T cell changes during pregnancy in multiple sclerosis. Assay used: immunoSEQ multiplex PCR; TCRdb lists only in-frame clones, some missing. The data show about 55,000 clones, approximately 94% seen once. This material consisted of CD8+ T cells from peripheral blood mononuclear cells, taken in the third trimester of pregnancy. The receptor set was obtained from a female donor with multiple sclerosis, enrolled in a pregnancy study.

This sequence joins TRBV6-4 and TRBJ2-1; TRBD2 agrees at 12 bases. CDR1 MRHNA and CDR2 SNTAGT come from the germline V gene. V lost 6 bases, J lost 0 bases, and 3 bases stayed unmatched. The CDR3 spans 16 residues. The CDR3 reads CASRETSGSSYNEQFF. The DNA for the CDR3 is TGTGCCAGCAGGGAGACTAGCGGGAGCTCCTACAATGAGCAGTTCTTC.

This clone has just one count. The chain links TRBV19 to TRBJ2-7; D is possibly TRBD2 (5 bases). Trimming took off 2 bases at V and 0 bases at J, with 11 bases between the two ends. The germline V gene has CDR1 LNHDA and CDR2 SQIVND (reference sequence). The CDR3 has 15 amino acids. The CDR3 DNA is TGTGCCAGTAGTATAAGGACTGGGAGCTCCTACGAGCAGTACTTC. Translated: CASSIRTGSSYEQYF.

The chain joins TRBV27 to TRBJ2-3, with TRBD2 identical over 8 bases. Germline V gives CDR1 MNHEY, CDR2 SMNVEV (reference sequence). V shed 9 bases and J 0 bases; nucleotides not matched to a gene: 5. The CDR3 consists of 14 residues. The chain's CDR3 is CASQLAASTDTQYF. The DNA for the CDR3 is TGTGCCAGTCAACTAGCGGCTAGCACAGATACGCAGTATTTT.

The CDR3 protein is CASSLLGQGLHMNTEAFF. Here the CDR3 DNA reads TGCGCCAGCAGCTTGTTAGGGCAGGGACTACACATGAACACTGAAGCTTTCTTT. The chain joins TRBV5-1 to TRBJ1-1; possibly TRBD1 for D (5 bases). Trimming removed 1 base at V and 0 bases at J, with 19 bases between. Germline CDR1 SGHRS, CDR2 YFSETQ. This CDR3 is 18 amino acids long.

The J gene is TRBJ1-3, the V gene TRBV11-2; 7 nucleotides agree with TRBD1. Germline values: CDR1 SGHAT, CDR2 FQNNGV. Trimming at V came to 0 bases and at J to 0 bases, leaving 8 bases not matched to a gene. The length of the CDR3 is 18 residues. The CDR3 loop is CASSLDKSRDSSGNTIYF. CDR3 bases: TGTGCCAGCAGCTTAGATAAGAGTCGGGACAGCTCTGGAAACACCATATATTTT.

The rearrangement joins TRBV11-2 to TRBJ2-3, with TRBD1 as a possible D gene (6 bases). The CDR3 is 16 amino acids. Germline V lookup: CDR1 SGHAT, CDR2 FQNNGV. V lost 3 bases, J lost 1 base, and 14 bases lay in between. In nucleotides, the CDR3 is TGTGCCAGCAGCTTCCTGGGGGCAGGTGGCACAGATACGCAGTATTTT. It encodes CASSFLGAGGTDTQYF.

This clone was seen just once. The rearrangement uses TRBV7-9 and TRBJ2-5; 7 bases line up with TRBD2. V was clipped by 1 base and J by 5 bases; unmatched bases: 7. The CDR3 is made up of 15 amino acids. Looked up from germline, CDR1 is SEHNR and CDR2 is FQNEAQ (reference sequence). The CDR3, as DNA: TGTGCCAGCAGCTTAGGCGGGAGCGTCCGCGAGACCCAGTACTTC. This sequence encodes CASSLGGSVRETQYF. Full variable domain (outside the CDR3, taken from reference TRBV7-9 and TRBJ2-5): DTGVSQNPRHKITKRGQNVTFRCDPISEHNRLYWYRQTLGQGPEFLTYFQNEAQLEKSRLLSDRFSAERPKGSFSTLEIQRTEQGDSAMYLCASSLGGSVRETQYFGPGTRLLVL.

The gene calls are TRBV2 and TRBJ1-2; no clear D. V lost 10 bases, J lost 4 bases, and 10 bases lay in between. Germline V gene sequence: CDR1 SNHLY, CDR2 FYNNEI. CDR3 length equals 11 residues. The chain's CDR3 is CATLTGYGYTF. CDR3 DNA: TGTGCCACCCTAACGGGCTATGGCTACACCTTC.

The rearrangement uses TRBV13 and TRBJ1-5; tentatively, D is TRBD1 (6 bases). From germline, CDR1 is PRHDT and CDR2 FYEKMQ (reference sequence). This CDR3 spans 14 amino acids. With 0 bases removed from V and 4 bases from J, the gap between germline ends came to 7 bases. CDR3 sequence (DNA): TGTGCCAGCAGCTTAGGGGACAGTAATCAGCCCCAGCATTTT. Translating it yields CASSLGDSNQPQHF. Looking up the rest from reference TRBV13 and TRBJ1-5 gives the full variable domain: AAGVIQSPRHLIKEKRETATLKCYPIPRHDTVYWYQQGPGQDPQFLISFYEKMQSDKGSIPDRFSAQQFSDYHSELNMSSLELGDSALYFCASSLGDSNQPQHFGDGTRLSIL.

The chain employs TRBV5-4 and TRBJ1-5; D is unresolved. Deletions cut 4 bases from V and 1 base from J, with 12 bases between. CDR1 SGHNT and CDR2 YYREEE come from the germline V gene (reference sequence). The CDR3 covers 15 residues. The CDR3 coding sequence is TGTGCCAGCAGCCAGCGACCCAACAGCAATCAGCCCCAGCATTTT. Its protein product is CASSQRPNSNQPQHF.

The CDR3 protein is CASSLPDTEAFF. CDR3 nucleotides: TGTGCCAGCAGCCTGCCGGACACTGAAGCTTTCTTT. The chain uses TRBV5-5 and TRBJ1-1; D gene ambiguous. Germline V gene lookup returns CDR1 SGHKS and CDR2 YYEKEE (reference sequence). The V end was cut by 4 bases, the J end by 3 bases, with 7 bases between. The CDR3 is made up of 12 amino acids.

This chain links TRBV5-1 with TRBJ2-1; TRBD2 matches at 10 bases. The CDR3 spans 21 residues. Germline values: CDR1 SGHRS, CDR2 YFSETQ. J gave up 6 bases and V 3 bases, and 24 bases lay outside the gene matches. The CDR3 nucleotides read TGCGCCAGCAGCTCCCCAGCCCGGGGGGAACCGACTAGCGGGCTCCCCAATGAGCAGTTCTTC. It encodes CASSSPARGEPTSGLPNEQFF. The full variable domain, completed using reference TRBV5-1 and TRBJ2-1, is KAGVTQTPRYLIKTRGQQVTLSCSPISGHRSVSWYQQTPGQGLQFLFEYFSETQRNKGNFPGRFSGRQFSNSRSEMNVSTLELGDSALYLCASSSPARGEPTSGLPNEQFFGPGTRLTVL.

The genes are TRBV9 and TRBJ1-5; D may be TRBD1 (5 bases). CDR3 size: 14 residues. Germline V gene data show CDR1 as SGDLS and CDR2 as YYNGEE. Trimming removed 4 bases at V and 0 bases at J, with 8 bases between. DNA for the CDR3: TGTGCCAGCAGCCCCGACAGTAGCAATCAGCCCCAGCATTTT. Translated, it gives CASSPDSSNQPQHF.

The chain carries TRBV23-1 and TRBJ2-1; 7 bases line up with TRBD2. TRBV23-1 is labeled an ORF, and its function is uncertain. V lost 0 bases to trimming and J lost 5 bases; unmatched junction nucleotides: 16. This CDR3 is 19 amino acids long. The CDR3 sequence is CASSQSPSGENPVNNEQFF. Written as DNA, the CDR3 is TGCGCCAGCAGTCAATCCCCTAGCGGAGAAAATCCTGTAAACAATGAGCAGTTCTTC.

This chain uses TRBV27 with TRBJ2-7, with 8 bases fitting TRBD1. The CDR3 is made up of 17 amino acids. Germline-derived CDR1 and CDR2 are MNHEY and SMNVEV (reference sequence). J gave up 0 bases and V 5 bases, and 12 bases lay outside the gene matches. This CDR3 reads CASSPITWTGSSYEQYF. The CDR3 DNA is TGTGCCAGCAGTCCTATTACCTGGACAGGGAGCTCCTACGAGCAGTACTTC.

The CDR3 is CASSFPSGPYNEQFF. CDR3 nucleotides: TGTGCCAGCAGCTTTCCTAGCGGCCCCTACAATGAGCAGTTCTTC. The V call is TRBV7-9, the J call TRBJ2-1; 7 nucleotides agree with TRBD2. The CDR3 extends over 15 amino acids. Germline CDR1 reads SEHNR; CDR2 reads FQNEAQ (reference sequence). After removal of 3 bases from V and 2 bases from J, the junction contained 4 bases not matched to a gene. Together with reference TRBV7-9 and TRBJ2-1, the CDR3 gives the full variable domain: DTGVSQNPRHKITKRGQNVTFRCDPISEHNRLYWYRQTLGQGPEFLTYFQNEAQLEKSRLLSDRFSAERPKGSFSTLEIQRTEQGDSAMYLCASSFPSGPYNEQFFGPGTRLTVL.

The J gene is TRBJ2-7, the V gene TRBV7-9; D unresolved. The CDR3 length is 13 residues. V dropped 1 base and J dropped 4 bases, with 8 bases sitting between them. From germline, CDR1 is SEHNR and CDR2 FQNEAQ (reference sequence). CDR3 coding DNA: TGTGCCAGCAGCTTAGGTGCCAGTTACGAGCAGTACTTC. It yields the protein CASSLGASYEQYF.

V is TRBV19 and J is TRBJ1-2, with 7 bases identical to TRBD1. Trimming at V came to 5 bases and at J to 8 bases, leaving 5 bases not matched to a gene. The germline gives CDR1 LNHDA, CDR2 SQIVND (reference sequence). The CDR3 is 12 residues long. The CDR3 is CASSQGVVGYTF. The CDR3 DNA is TGTGCCAGTAGTCAGGGGGTCGTGGGCTACACCTTC.

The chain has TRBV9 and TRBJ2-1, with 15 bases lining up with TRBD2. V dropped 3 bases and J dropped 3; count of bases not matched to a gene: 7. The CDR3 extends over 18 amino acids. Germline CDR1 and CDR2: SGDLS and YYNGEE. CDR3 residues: CASSEGGLAGGSYNEQFF. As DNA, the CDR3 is TGTGCCAGCAGCGAGGGGGGACTAGCGGGAGGAAGCTACAATGAGCAGTTCTTC.

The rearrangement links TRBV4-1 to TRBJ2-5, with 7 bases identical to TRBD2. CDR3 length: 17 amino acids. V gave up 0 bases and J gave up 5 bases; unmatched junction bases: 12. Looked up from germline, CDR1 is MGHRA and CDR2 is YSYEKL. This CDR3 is CASSQDGAGVLWETQYF. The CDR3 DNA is TGCGCCAGCAGCCAAGACGGGGCGGGAGTCCTTTGGGAGACCCAGTACTTC.